This T cell receptor beta chain originates from a study of T cell responses to AZD1222 COVID-19 vaccine (dated by TCRdb to the early 2020s). In terms of the full investigation: AZD1222 recipients given second doses at about 4 weeks or at about 12 weeks were pooled, since spike-specific TCR depth and breadth were not found to differ between the two schedules. TCR sequencing was performed for roughly 250 trial participants, of whom about 200 were given two doses of AZD1222 and about 25 were given two doses of MenACWY control vaccine. Trial participants were enrolled by age into subgroups of 18-55, 56-69 and 70-plus years, and about 150, 27 and 61 TCR-sequenced participants, respectively, were included in these subgroups. Study-level results and caveats: Reportedly, close to half of the unique spike-specific TCRs recognized epitopes lying outside the regions that are mutated in the B.1.351 and B.1.1.7 variants. Because no day 14 peak-response samples were available, the repertoires could be characterized only after the peak T cell response. The 56-69-year group was small, and its depth increase did not reach significance, likely because of low power. Vaccine-associated CD4 TCRs spanned the whole spike protein, with dominant responses in regions 160-218 and 743-854. Conclusions about previously exposed vaccinees were limited because only six AZD1222 recipients were SARS-CoV-2 seropositive at baseline. A significant rise in spike-specific TCR breadth and depth was observed after two AZD1222 doses relative to day 0 and relative to MenACWY recipients. Participants were mostly white British, with more females than males. The authors suggested clonal diversity may have been underestimated.

Taken from cysteine to phenylalanine, the CDR3 has 13 residues. Of all the DNA, just the CDR3 is kept, 39 bases in frame from base 1. As encoded in the germline V gene, CDR1 is SNHLY while CDR2 is FYNNEI. At the junction V is shortened by 7 bases and J by 6 bases, with 15 bases in between. As for this clone: Its cognate antigen has yet to be identified. No base qualities exist here, and no much larger clone lies one base off it.

The CDR3 regions of human TCRbeta chains were analyzed by immunosequencing. On the authors' methods: TCRs in the repertoires were compared against a reference library of SARS-CoV-2-specific TCRs that had been generated with the MIRA antigen-specificity platform. Breadth was defined as the fraction of unique TCRs that were SARS-CoV-2-associated, and depth was defined as the fraction of total T cells that were SARS-CoV-2-associated. Using the MIRA data, each spike-specific TCR was assigned both to the spike region to which the TCR was reactive and to a CD4 or CD8 class. Log10-transformed breadth and depth values were compared by one-way ANOVA with Sidak's multiple comparisons tests. TCRdb carries this immuneACCESS record with in-frame sequences only. Its versions omit some clonotypes, under half of them owing to an unresolved V gene in the studies checked, with the rest unexplained. That table supplies the V and J calls and clone size; D and trimming were determined from the DNA. This sample gives some 170,000 clones in total; just over 90% of them show up just once. Together, the top ten hold roughly 2.5% of the sample.

Per the publication, the time point label means: baseline before first vaccination. The vaccinee samples were drawn from two UK trials, COV001 and COV002, one of which was a single-blind randomized controlled phase 2/3 trial testing AZD1222 (ChAdOx1 nCoV-19) in healthy adults. For TCRbeta chain sequencing, PBMC samples from trial participants were taken at day 0 and at day 28 after the second dose. This sample comprised peripheral blood, obtained on day 0 of AZD1222 vaccination. The receptor chain draws on TRBV2 and TRBJ1-1; TRBD1 is possibly the D segment (6 matching bases). The TCR was taken from an adult in good health. The CDR3 here reads CASTAGEVSEAFF. The DNA sequence is given as TGTGCCAGCACAGCAGGGGAAGTCTCTGAAGCTTTCTTT.